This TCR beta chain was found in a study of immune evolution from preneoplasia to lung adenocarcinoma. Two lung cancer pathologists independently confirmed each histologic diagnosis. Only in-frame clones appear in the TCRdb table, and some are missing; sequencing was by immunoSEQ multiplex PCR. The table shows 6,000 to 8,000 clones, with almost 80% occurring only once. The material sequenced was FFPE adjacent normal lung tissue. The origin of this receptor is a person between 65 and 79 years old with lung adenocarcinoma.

Written as DNA, the CDR3 is TGTGCCAGCAGCCACCCACAGGGAAGGTTTTACGAGCAGTACTTC. Amino acid sequence: CASSHPQGRFYEQYF. The chain employs TRBV7-9 and TRBJ2-7; tentatively, D is TRBD1 (6 bases). The CDR3 runs to 15 residues. V was shortened by 5 bases and J by 4 bases, with 18 bases between the two germline ends. Germline V gives CDR1 SEHNR, CDR2 FQNEAQ (reference sequence).